The clone carrying this T cell receptor (beta chain) has just a few counts. The antigen is undetermined. The V gene lost 5 bases and the J gene lost 5 bases, with 18 bases spanning the gap. This CDR3 has 15 amino acids. The sample comes from a study of T-cell reconstitution after alpha-beta-depleted transplantation in children. Points from the study as a whole: T-cell counts and diversity were attributed mostly to newly produced T cells one year after transplant.

Unique molecular identifiers were incorporated during preparation of the TCRbeta library. TCRdb re-called the PCR reads through MiXCR, storing one row per CDR3 protein. The data show around 580,000 distinct CDR3 sequences, with under 25% seen just once and 13% to 15% held by the top ten. The material was PBMCs, mostly from graft donor cells, obtained 360 days after TCRalphabeta/CD19-depleted stem cell transplant. This receptor was taken from a boy under three years old who had a stem cell transplant for acute myeloid leukemia, so the T cells may come from the graft donor. The rearrangement joins TRBV12-3 or TRBV12-4 to TRBJ2-5; perhaps TRBD1 as D (6 bases). The CDR3 loop is CASSRLLRGAETQYF. In nucleotides, the CDR3 is TGTGCCAGCAGTCGCCTCCTCAGGGGCGCGGAGACCCAGTACTTC.